There are a few counts of the clone carrying this TCR beta chain. Original handling: Amplified reference gene primers provided the basis for estimating nucleated cell counts. TCRdb keeps only in-frame clones here, not all; method: immunoSEQ multiplex PCR. Clone size and V and J calls were adopted from that table, with D and trimming inferred from the DNA. Seen here are about 200,000 clones, more than 75% observed once, and the top ten hold about 7.7%. This sample was taken from a study of blood T cell repertoires in COVID-19. Study summary: Acute-phase and convalescent COVID-19 samples originated in the United States, Italy and Spain.

Germline CDR1 and CDR2: SGDLS and YYNGEE. This CDR3 is built from 15 residues. V lost 3 bases, J lost 5 bases, and 8 bases stayed unmatched. Which cohort a participant joined came from the clinical history participants gave. The TCR sequence derives from a woman between 40 and 55 years old with acute COVID-19. The rearrangement uses TRBV9 and TRBJ2-7, with 10 bases aligning to TRBD1. Sequences were obtained from PBMCs or T cells enriched from blood (not recorded which). The CDR3 sequence is CASSELGTGVNEQYF. CDR3 bases: TGTGCCAGCAGCGAACTAGGGACAGGGGTTAACGAGCAGTACTTC.